These T cell receptor beta chains were read from a single sample in a study of regulatory T cells in long-lasting Graves disease. TCRdb reprocessed the multiplex PCR reads with MiXCR, giving one entry per CDR3 protein. Among 310,000 or so distinct CDR3 sequences listed, around 20% were seen once. The sequencing here drew on peripheral blood mononuclear cells (PBMCs), taken when the disease was refractory, from a patient treated with antithyroid drugs. These receptor sequences come from a female donor with Graves disease. Both conserved end residues are part of each CDR3. Expanded clones are given a class, and other clones once, few, many or no size at all.

>many|TRBV11-1|TRBJ2-7
CASSFEGTLGEQYF
>few|TRBV27|TRBJ1-2
CASSPQRQGIVWYGYTF
>many|TRBV28|TRBJ1-4
CASSLSQFLSSNEKLFF
>-|TRBV12-3/TRBV12-4|TRBJ2-7
CASSFGEEQYF
>-|TRBV7-9|TRBJ2-4
CASGRGAKNIQYF
>few|TRBV28|TRBJ2-7
CASSRQGLRGYEQYF
>many|TRBV11-2|TRBJ1-1
CASIPGEGGPEAFF
>-|TRBV30|TRBJ2-2
CAWTRAPLAGELFF
>-|TRBV5-5|TRBJ2-2
CASSPGAGEITGELFF
>-|TRBV4-2|TRBJ1-2
CASSPKMGDTRSYGYTF
>many|TRBV9|TRBJ1-5
CASSVVPLEGRDSNQPQHF
>few|TRBV15|TRBJ1-6
CATSRGGRAGSPLHF
>many|TRBV28|TRBJ2-7
CASSLWSRSSGHEQYF
>-|TRBV4-2|TRBJ2-5
CASSQDGGLQETQYF
>-|TRBV4-1|TRBJ2-2
CASSQGRSGGGGELFF
>few|TRBV24-1|TRBJ2-7
CATSDRDRGYGQYF
>few|TRBV25-1|TRBJ2-7
CASTPGPYGEQYF
>many|TRBV28|TRBJ2-2
CASSFVGTGELFF
>few|TRBV5-1|TRBJ2-7
CASSLGSGSSYEQYF
>few|TRBV20-1|TRBJ2-7
CSARGLSYEQYF
>few|TRBV10-3|TRBJ2-7
CAIRPPDSYEQYF
>-|TRBV7-6|TRBJ1-1
CASSPQLGITEAFF
>many|TRBV7-2|TRBJ1-2
CASSLVTGGNYGYTF
>-|TRBV19|TRBJ1-1
CASSAGDRWDTEAFF
>many|TRBV10-1|TRBJ1-2
CASSESRGQRNGYTF
>-|TRBV6-2/TRBV6-3|TRBJ1-1
CASSFAGVSGEAFF
>-|TRBV12-3/TRBV12-4|TRBJ2-3
CASSLRQGSTDTQYF
>many|TRBV15|TRBJ1-5
CATSSVRAGNQPQHF
>-|TRBV10-3|TRBJ1-4
CTTRSSGADSNEKLFF
>-|TRBV5-4|TRBJ2-2
CASSIKYAGPRAGELFF
>many|TRBV11-2|TRBJ1-2
CASSLGLEGYYGYTF
>many|TRBV2|TRBJ2-2
CASSEASGGSTGELFF
>many|TRBV7-2|TRBJ2-5
CASSLGQSETQYF
>few|TRBV20-1|TRBJ1-5
CSASDSGTGFQWSNQPQHF
>once|TRBV28|TRBJ2-3
CASSSRVEADTQYF
>few|TRBV5-1|TRBJ2-5
CASSLAEPGLAGSSQYF
>many|TRBV12-3/TRBV12-4|TRBJ1-1
CASRGGWRVGSTEAFF
>-|TRBV19|TRBJ1-5
CASNLQGGGNQPQHF
>-|TRBV20-1|TRBJ2-2
CSARDLGQGNTGELFF
>many|TRBV19|TRBJ1-2
CASSTQARGSYGYTF
>-|TRBV3-1|TRBJ1-1
CASSQGRPGVTEAFF
>many|TRBV24-1|TRBJ2-2
CATSDLGGISNTGELFF
>many|TRBV7-2|TRBJ1-2
CASSGRDSNYGYTF
>many|TRBV12-3/TRBV12-4|TRBJ1-1
CASSLSGLGPPDGLNTEAFF
>few|TRBV14|TRBJ1-1
CASSRGRQNTEAFF
>few|TRBV2|TRBJ2-1
CASSRQDLTYNEQFF
>-|TRBV28|TRBJ2-7
CASLQNKGGGASVYEQYF
>many|TRBV13|TRBJ1-2
CASSLRTVRYGYTF
>many|TRBV2|TRBJ2-2
CASSRAGQTTGELFF
>few|TRBV4-1|TRBJ2-7
CASSHPLASGSAYEQYF
>-|TRBV11-2|TRBJ2-1
CASSGGQLYNEQFF
>many|TRBV29-1|TRBJ1-1
CSTSGARTEAFF
>once|TRBV9|TRBJ2-3
CASSPDPLGDTQYF
>few|TRBV19|TRBJ2-5
CASSIRVGGLETQYF